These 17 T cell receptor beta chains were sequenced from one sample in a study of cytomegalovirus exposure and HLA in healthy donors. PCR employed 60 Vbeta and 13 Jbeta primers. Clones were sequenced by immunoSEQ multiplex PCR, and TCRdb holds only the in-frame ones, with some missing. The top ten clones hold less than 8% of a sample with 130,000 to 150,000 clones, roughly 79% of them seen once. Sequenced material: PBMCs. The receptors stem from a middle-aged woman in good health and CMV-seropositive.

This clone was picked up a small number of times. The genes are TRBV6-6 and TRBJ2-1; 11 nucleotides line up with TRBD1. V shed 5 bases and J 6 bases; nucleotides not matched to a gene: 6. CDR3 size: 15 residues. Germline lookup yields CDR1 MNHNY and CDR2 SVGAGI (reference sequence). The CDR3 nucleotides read TGTGCCAGCAGTGGCCCCGGGACAGGGGGCAATGAGCAGTTCTTC. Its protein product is CASSGPGTGGNEQFF.

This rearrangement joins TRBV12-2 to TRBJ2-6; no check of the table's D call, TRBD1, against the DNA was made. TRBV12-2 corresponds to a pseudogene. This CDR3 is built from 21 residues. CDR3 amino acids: CASRPTPQGRYPGSGANVLTF. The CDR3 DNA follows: TGTGCAAGTCGACCAACCCCGCAGGGGCGCTATCCCGGCTCTGGGGCCAACGTCCTGACTTTC.

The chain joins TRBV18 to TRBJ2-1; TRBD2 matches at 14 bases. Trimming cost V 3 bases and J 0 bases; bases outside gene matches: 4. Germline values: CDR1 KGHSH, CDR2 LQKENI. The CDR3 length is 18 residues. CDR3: CASSPRTSGGHSYNEQFF. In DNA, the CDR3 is TGTGCCAGCTCACCCCGGACTAGCGGGGGGCACTCCTACAATGAGCAGTTCTTC.

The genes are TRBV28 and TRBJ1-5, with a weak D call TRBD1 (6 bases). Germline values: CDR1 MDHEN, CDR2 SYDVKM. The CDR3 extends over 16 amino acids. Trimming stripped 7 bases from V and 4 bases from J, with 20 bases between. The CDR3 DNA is TGTGCCAGCACGTCTCTTTGGACAGCTCCGAATCAGCCCCAGCATTTT. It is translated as CASTSLWTAPNQPQHF.

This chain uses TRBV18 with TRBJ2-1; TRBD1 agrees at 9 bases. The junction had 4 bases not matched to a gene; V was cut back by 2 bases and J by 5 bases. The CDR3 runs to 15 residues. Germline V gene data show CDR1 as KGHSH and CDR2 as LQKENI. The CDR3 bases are TGTGCCAGCTCACCAGGACAGGGGTCAAACAATGAGCAGTTCTTC. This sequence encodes CASSPGQGSNNEQFF.

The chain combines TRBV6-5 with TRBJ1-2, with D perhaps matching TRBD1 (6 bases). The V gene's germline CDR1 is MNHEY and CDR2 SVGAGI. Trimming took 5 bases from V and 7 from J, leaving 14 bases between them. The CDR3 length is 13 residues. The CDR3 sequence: CASSLAGEGGYTF. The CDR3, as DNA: TGTGCCAGCAGTCTCGCAGGGGAGGGTGGCTACACCTTC.

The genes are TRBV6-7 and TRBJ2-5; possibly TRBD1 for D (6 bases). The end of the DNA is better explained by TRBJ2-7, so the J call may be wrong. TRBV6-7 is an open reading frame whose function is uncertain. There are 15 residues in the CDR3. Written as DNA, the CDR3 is TGTGCCAGCAGTTACCCCCCCAGGGGAGACTACGAGCAGTACTTC. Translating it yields CASSYPPRGDYEQYF.

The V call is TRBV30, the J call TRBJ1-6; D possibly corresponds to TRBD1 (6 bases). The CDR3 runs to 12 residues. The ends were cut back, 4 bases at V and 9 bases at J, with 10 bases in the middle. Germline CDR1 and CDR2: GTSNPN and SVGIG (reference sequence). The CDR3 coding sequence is TGTGCCTGGATGCGGGGGGCTTCACCCCTCCACTTT. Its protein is CAWMRGASPLHF. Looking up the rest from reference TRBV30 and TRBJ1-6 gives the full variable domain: SQTIHQWPATLVQPVGSPLSLECTVEGTSNPNLYWYRQAAGRGLQLLFYSVGIGQISSEVPQNLSASRPQDRQFILSSKKLLLSDSGFYLCAWMRGASPLHFGNGTRLTVT.

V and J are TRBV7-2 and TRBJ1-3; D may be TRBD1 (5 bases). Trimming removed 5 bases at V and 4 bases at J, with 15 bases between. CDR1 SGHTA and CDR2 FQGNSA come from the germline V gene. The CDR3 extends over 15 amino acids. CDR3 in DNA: TGTGCCAGCAGCCCAGGCGGGGGAGAAGGAAACACCATATATTTT. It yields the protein CASSPGGGEGNTIYF.

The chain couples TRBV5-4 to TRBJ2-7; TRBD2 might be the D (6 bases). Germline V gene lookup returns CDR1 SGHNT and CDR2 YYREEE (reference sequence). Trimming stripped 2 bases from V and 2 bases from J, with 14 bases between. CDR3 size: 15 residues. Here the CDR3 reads CASSLGVGTAYEQYF. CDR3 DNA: TGTGCCAGCAGCTTAGGGGTCGGGACTGCCTACGAGCAGTACTTC.

CDR3 sequence: CAVQLAGGSDTQYF. The CDR3 DNA sequence: TGTGCCGTTCAACTAGCGGGGGGTTCAGATACGCAGTATTTT. The chain combines TRBV6-6 with TRBJ2-3; 12 nucleotides match TRBD2. Germline V gene lookup returns CDR1 MNHNY and CDR2 SVGAGI (reference sequence). The trim removed 11 bases at V and 4 bases at J, leaving 7 bases unmatched. This CDR3 is 14 amino acids long.

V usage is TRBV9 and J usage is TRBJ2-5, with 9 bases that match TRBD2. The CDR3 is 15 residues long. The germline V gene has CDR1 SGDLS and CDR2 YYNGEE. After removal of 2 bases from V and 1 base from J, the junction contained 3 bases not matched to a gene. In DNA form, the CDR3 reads TGTGCCAGCAGCGTTAGCGGGGGACTCCAAGAGACCCAGTACTTC. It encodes CASSVSGGLQETQYF.

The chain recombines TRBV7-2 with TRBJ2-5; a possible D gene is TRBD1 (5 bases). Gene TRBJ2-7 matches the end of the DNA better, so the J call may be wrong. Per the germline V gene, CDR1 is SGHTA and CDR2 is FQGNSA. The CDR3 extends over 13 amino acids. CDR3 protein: CASSATEKYEQYF. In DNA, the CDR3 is TGTGCCAGCAGCGCGACAGAAAAATACGAGCAGTACTTC.

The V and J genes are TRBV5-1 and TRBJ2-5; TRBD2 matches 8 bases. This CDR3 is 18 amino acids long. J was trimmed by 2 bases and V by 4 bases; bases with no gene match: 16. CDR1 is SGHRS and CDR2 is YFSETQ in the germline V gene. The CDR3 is CASSLGRAGVFRQETQYF. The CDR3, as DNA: TGCGCCAGCAGCCTGGGAAGAGCGGGGGTTTTCCGTCAAGAGACCCAGTACTTC. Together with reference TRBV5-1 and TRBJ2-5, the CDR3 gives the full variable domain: KAGVTQTPRYLIKTRGQQVTLSCSPISGHRSVSWYQQTPGQGLQFLFEYFSETQRNKGNFPGRFSGRQFSNSRSEMNVSTLELGDSALYLCASSLGRAGVFRQETQYFGPGTRLLVL.

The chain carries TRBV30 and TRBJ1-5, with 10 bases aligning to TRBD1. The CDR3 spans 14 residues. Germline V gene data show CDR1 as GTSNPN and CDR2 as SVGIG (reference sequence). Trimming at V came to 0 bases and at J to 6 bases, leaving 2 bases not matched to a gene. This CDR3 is CAWSVGQGFQPQHF. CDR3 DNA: TGTGCCTGGAGTGTGGGACAGGGGTTTCAGCCCCAGCATTTT. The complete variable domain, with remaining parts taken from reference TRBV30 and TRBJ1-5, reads SQTIHQWPATLVQPVGSPLSLECTVEGTSNPNLYWYRQAAGRGLQLLFYSVGIGQISSEVPQNLSASRPQDRQFILSSKKLLLSDSGFYLCAWSVGQGFQPQHFGDGTRLSIL.

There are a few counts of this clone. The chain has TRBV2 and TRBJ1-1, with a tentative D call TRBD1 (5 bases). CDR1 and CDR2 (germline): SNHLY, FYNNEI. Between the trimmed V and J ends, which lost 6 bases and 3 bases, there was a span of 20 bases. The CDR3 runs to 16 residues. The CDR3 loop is CASRSGGRTIDTEAFF. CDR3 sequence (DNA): TGTGCCAGCAGGTCGGGGGGACGTACTATAGACACTGAAGCTTTCTTT.

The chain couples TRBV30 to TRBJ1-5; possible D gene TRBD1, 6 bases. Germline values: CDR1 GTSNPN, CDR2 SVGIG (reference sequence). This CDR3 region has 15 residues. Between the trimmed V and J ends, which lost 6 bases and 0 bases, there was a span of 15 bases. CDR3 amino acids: CACLRGSSSNQPQHF. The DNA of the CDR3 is TGTGCCTGTCTCAGGGGCTCTAGTAGCAATCAGCCCCAGCATTTT.